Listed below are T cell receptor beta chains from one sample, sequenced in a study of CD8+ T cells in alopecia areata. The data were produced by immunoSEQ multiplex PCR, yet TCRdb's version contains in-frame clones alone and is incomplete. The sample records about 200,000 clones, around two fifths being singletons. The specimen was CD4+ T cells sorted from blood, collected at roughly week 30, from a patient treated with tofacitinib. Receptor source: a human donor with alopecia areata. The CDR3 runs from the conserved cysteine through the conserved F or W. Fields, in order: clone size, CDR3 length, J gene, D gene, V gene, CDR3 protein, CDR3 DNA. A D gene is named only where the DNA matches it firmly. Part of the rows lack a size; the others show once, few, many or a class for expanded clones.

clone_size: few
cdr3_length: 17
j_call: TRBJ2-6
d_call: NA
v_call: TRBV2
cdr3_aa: CASSDLRTNSGANVLTF
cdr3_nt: TGTGCCAGCAGTGATCTGCGGACCAACTCTGGGGCCAACGTCCTGACTTTC

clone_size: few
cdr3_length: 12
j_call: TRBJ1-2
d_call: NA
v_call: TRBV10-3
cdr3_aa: CAIRSGLDGYTF
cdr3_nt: TGTGCCATCAGGAGCGGGCTTGATGGCTACACCTTC

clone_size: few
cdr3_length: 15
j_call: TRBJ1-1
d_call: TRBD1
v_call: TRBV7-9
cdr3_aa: CASSSRQGVNTEAFF
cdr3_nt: TGTGCCAGCAGCTCGAGACAGGGAGTAAACACTGAAGCTTTCTTT

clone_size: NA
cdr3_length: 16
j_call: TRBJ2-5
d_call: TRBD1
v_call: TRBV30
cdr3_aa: CAWSPPTGGRFETQYF
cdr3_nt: TGTGCCTGGAGTCCCCCGACAGGGGGCCGTTTCGAGACCCAGTACTTC

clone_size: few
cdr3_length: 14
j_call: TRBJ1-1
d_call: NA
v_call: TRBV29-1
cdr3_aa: CSVRYRGERTEAFF
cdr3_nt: TGCAGCGTTCGCTATAGGGGGGAAAGGACTGAAGCTTTCTTT

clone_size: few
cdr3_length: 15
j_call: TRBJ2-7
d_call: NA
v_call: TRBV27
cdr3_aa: CASSLVGRASYEQYF
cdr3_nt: TGTGCCAGCAGTTTAGTAGGGCGGGCCTCCTACGAGCAGTACTTC

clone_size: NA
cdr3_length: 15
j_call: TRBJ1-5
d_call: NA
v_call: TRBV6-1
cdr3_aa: CASSARDKEGQPQHF
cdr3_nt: TGTGCCAGCAGTGCCAGGGACAAAGAGGGCCAGCCCCAGCATTTT

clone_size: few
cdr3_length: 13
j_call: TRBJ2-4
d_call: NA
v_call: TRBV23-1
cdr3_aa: CASERTRENIQYF
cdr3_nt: TGCGCCAGCGAACGTACCAGGGAAAACATTCAGTACTTC

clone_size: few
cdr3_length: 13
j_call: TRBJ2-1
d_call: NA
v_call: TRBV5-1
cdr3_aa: CASSPLTTPEQFF
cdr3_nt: TGCGCCAGCAGCCCCCTCACGACGCCGGAGCAGTTCTTC

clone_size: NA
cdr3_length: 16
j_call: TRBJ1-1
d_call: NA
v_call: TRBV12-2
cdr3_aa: CASRFAPITPNTEAFF
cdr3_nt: TGTGCAAGTCGCTTCGCCCCAATTACACCTAACACTGAAGCTTTCTTT

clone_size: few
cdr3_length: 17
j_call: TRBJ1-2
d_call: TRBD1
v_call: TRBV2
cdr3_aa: CASRVGSYRGSSYGYTF
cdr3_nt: TGTGCCAGCAGGGTGGGCTCGTACAGGGGAAGCAGCTATGGCTACACCTTC

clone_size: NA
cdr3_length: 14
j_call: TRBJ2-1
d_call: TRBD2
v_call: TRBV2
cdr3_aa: CASSRSGRGDEQFF
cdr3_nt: TGTGCCAGCAGTAGGAGCGGGAGGGGCGATGAGCAGTTCTTC

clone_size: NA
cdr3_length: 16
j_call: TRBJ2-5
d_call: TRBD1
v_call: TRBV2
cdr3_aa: CASSPGQGTGQETQYF
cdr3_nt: TGTGCCAGCAGCCCCGGACAGGGGACCGGCCAAGAGACCCAGTACTTC

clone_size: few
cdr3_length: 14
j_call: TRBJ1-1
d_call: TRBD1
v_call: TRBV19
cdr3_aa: CASTQGQLHTEAFF
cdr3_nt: TGTGCCAGTACCCAGGGACAGCTCCACACTGAAGCTTTCTTT

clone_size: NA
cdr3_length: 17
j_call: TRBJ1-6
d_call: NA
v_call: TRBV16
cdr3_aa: CASSPRLGRENNSPLHF
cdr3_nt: TGTGCCAGCAGCCCTCGCTTGGGCAGGGAAAATAATTCACCCCTCCACTTT

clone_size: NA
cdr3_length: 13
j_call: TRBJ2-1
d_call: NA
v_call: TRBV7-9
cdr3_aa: CASSPGANNEQFF
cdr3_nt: TGTGCCAGCAGCCCCGGGGCCAACAATGAGCAGTTCTTC

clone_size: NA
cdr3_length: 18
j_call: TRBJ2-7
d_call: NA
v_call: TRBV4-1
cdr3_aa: CASSQWVSTGRWSYEQYF
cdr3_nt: TGCGCCAGCAGCCAGTGGGTCTCAACCGGACGATGGTCCTACGAGCAGTACTTC

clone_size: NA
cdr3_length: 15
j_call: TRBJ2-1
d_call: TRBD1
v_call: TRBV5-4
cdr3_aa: CASSFGQGSYNEQFF
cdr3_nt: TGTGCCAGCAGCTTCGGACAGGGGTCCTACAATGAGCAGTTCTTC

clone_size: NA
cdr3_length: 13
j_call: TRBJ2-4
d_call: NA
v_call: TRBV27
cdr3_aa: CASSTRTVNIQYF
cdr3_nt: TGTGCCAGCAGTACCAGGACAGTAAACATTCAGTACTTC

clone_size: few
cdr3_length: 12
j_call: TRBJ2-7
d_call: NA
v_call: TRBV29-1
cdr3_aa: CSARDGWGEQYF
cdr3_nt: TGCAGCGCCCGGGACGGCTGGGGCGAGCAGTACTTC

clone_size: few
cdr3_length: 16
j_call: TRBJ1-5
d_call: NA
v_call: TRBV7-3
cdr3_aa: CASSLMGRQNNQPQHF
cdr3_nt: TGTGCCAGCAGCTTAATGGGCAGGCAAAACAATCAGCCCCAGCATTTT

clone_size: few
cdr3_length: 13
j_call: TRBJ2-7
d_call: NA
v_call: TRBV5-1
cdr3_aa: CASSLEGAYEQYF
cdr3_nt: TGCGCCAGCAGCTTGGAGGGAGCCTACGAGCAGTACTTC

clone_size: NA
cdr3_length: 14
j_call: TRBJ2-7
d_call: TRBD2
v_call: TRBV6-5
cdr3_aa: CASRTSGGSHEQYF
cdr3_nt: TGTGCCAGCAGGACTAGCGGGGGGTCCCACGAGCAGTACTTC

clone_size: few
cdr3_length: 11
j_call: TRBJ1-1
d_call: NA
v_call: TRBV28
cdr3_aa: CASSPFGEAFF
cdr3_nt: TGTGCCAGCAGTCCTTTTGGTGAAGCTTTCTTT

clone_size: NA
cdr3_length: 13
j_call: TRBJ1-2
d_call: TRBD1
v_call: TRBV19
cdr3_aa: CASQRGQAYGYTF
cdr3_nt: TGTGCCAGCCAAAGGGGACAGGCCTATGGCTACACCTTC

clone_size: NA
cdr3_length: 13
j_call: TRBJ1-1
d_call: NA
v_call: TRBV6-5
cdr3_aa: CASSSGKGTEAFF
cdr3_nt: TGTGCCAGCAGTTCAGGCAAAGGCACTGAAGCTTTCTTT